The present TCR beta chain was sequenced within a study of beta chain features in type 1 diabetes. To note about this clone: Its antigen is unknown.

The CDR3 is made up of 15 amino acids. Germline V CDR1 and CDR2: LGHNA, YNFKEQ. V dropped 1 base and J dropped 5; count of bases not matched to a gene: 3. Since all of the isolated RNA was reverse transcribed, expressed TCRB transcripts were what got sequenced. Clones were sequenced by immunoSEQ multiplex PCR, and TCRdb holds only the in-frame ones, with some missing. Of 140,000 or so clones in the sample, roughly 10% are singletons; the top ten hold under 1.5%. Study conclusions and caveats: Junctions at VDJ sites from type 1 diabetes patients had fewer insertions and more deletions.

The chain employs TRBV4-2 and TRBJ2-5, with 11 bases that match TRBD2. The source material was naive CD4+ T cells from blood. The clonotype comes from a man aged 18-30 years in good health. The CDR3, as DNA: TGTGCCAGCAGCCAAGGGGCTAGCGGGGGGGAGACCCAGTACTTC. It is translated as CASSQGASGGETQYF.